A single sample is the source of the 16 T cell receptor beta chains below, sequenced in a study of glioma-infiltrating T cells after dendritic cell vaccination. Assay: immunoSEQ multiplex PCR; the TCRdb copy retains only in-frame clones and omits some. Of more than 95,000 clones listed, roughly 80% are singletons. The material was blood, obtained before dendritic cell vaccination. These TCRs come from a human donor with glioblastoma.

The V call is TRBV11-3, the J call TRBJ1-2; the D gene is possibly TRBD1 (6 bases). The CDR3 loop spans 14 amino acids. Trimming removed 5 bases at V and 2 bases at J, with 12 bases between. The V gene's germline CDR1 is SGHNT and CDR2 YENEEA. The CDR3 nucleotides are TGTGCCAGCAGCGATCCACAGGGAAACTATGGCTACACCTTC. Amino acids: CASSDPQGNYGYTF.

The chain combines TRBV30 with TRBJ1-5, with a weak D call TRBD1 (5 bases). The V gene lost 7 bases and the J gene lost 3 bases, with 13 bases spanning the gap. Germline V gives CDR1 GTSNPN, CDR2 SVGIG (reference sequence). The CDR3 runs 13 residues. CDR3 region: CAFRQYNNQPQHF. CDR3 in DNA: TGTGCCTTCCGACAGTACAACAATCAGCCCCAGCATTTT.

In this sample, this clone turned up once. Written as DNA, the CDR3 is TGCGCCAGCAGCCAAGACGACAGCTACGAGCAGTACTTC. Its translation is CASSQDDSYEQYF. The chain uses TRBV4-3 and TRBJ2-7, with D possibly matching TRBD1 (5 bases). This CDR3 is 13 amino acids long. Trimming took off 0 bases at V and 3 bases at J, with 6 bases between the two ends. The germline gives CDR1 LGHNA, CDR2 YSLEER.

This clone was seen a few times. This chain uses TRBV10-3 with TRBJ1-2, with 8 bases lining up with TRBD1. The V and J ends lost 10 bases and 4 bases, in that order; junction bases with no gene match: 17. The CDR3 sequence is 16 residues long. Germline values: CDR1 ENHRY, CDR2 SYGVKD. CDR3 bases: TGTGCCACCGAGCAAGACAGTCCCACAGGGGGCTATGGCTACACCTTC. Translated: CATEQDSPTGGYGYTF.

This clone appeared a single time. This chain connects TRBV7-9 to TRBJ1-4; 10 nucleotides match TRBD1. Per the germline V gene, CDR1 is SEHNR and CDR2 is FQNEAQ (reference sequence). CDR3 length equals 16 residues. V shed 5 bases, J shed 4 bases, and the junction held 7 bases outside the gene matches. The CDR3 region has the DNA TGTGCCAGCAGCCCGCGGACAGGGGGGGGTAATGAAAAACTGTTTTTT. Translation: CASSPRTGGGNEKLFF. Based on the CDR3 plus reference TRBV7-9 and TRBJ1-4, the full variable domain is DTGVSQNPRHKITKRGQNVTFRCDPISEHNRLYWYRQTLGQGPEFLTYFQNEAQLEKSRLLSDRFSAERPKGSFSTLEIQRTEQGDSAMYLCASSPRTGGGNEKLFFGSGTQLSVL.

V gene TRBV4-3 combines with J gene TRBJ2-3; perhaps TRBD1 as D (5 bases). The V end was cut by 0 bases, the J end by 8 bases, with 15 bases between. The germline CDR1 and CDR2 sequences are LGHNA and YSLEER. The CDR3 is made up of 15 amino acids. This chain's CDR3 is CASSQDIGVVSTQYF. The CDR3 coding sequence is TGCGCCAGCAGCCAAGATATAGGGGTTGTAAGTACGCAGTATTTT.

The table lists this clone with a count of one. The rearrangement links TRBV7-2 to TRBJ1-2; no firm D call. Trimming pared 1 base from V and 4 bases from J, leaving 10 bases between. Per the germline V gene, CDR1 is SGHTA and CDR2 is FQGNSA. This CDR3 spans 14 amino acids. CDR3 in amino acids: CASSLVEAGYGYTF. The CDR3 region has the DNA TGTGCCAGCAGCTTAGTGGAGGCTGGCTATGGCTACACCTTC. Combining the CDR3 with reference TRBV7-2 and TRBJ1-2 gives the whole variable domain GAGVSQSPSNKVTEKGKDVELRCDPISGHTALYWYRQSLGQGLEFLIYFQGNSAPDKSGLPSDRFSAERTGGSVSTLTIQRTQQEDSAVYLCASSLVEAGYGYTFGSGTRLTVV.

This clone came up a few times. The chain has TRBV30 and TRBJ1-1, with D hard to call. V shed 0 bases and J shed 3 bases, with 11 bases lying between them. Germline V gene lookup returns CDR1 GTSNPN and CDR2 SVGIG (reference sequence). CDR3 length equals 14 residues. CDR3: CAWSVGGSYTEAFF. The CDR3 DNA reads as TGTGCCTGGAGTGTAGGAGGTTCATACACTGAAGCTTTCTTT.

Comments on this clone: This may be a read error: a much more frequent sequence differs by one nucleotide. The chain uses TRBV7-9 and TRBJ1-5; the D is unclear. The germline V gene has CDR1 SEHNR and CDR2 FQNEAQ (reference sequence). The CDR3 covers 13 residues. V lost 0 bases, J lost 5 bases, and 5 bases lay in between. The CDR3 region is CASSLARDQPQHF. CDR3 in DNA: TGTGCCAGCAGCTTAGCACGGGATCAGCCCCAGCATTTT.

The chain joins TRBV7-8 to TRBJ2-7; 7 bases fit TRBD1. The V and J ends lost 3 bases and 6 bases, in that order; junction bases with no gene match: 8. There are 14 residues in the CDR3. Germline V gene sequence: CDR1 SGHVS, CDR2 FQNEAQ. The CDR3 here is CASSFYRGHGEQYF. For the CDR3, the DNA is TGTGCCAGCAGCTTTTACAGGGGCCACGGCGAGCAGTACTTC.

This clone was seen once. The V call is TRBV5-8, the J call TRBJ2-7; no reliable D call. Trimming left V 4 bases short and J 3 bases short, with 14 bases between. This CDR3 has 14 residues. In germline, CDR1 is SGHTS, CDR2 YDEGEE. The CDR3 loop is CASSPARYIYEQYF. The CDR3 DNA sequence: TGTGCCAGCAGCCCCGCTAGATACATCTACGAGCAGTACTTC.

The rearrangement joins TRBV9 to TRBJ1-2, with no clear D. CDR1 is SGDLS, CDR2 YYNGEE, per germline. The CDR3 sequence is 13 residues long. V was clipped by 4 bases and J by 5 bases, with 12 bases between them. The CDR3 spells CASSSGEGYGYTF. DNA for the CDR3: TGTGCCAGCAGCTCAGGCGAGGGATATGGCTACACCTTC.

The chain recombines TRBV30 with TRBJ2-4, with D unresolved. Germline V gene lookup returns CDR1 GTSNPN and CDR2 SVGIG (reference sequence). V gave up 6 bases and J gave up 0 bases, with 9 bases separating them. The CDR3 sequence is 13 residues long. Written as DNA, the CDR3 is TGTGCCTGTCTGAGTCAAGCCAAAAACATTCAGTACTTC. Translating gives CACLSQAKNIQYF.

The V gene is TRBV11-1, the J gene TRBJ2-2, with D uncertain. Germline CDR1 SGHAT, CDR2 FQDESV (reference sequence). Trimming stripped 5 bases from V and 6 bases from J, with 7 bases between. The CDR3 is made up of 12 amino acids. The CDR3 reads CASSEFAGELFF. The CDR3 nucleotides read TGTGCCAGCAGCGAGTTCGCCGGGGAGCTGTTTTTT.

The chain couples TRBV11-3 to TRBJ2-5; 11 positions match TRBD2. The V gene end was trimmed by 5 bases and the J gene end by 4 bases; junction bases not matched to a gene: 12. This CDR3 comprises 17 residues. Germline values: CDR1 SGHNT, CDR2 YENEEA. The CDR3 sequence: CASSRGPLAGGPETQYF. As DNA, the CDR3 is TGTGCCAGCAGCCGGGGGCCCCTAGCGGGGGGCCCAGAGACCCAGTACTTC. Full variable domain (rest looked up from reference TRBV11-3 and TRBJ2-5): EAGVVQSPRYKIIEKKQPVAFWCNPISGHNTLYWYLQNLGQGPELLIRYENEEAVDDSQLPKDRFSAERLKGVDSTLKIQPAELGDSAVYLCASSRGPLAGGPETQYFGPGTRLLVL.

The V and J genes are TRBV11-2 and TRBJ2-6; TRBD1 agrees at 7 bases. The CDR3 is 17 amino acids. Looked up from germline, CDR1 is SGHAT and CDR2 is FQNNGV. The V and J ends lost 9 bases and 4 bases, in that order; junction bases with no gene match: 15. The CDR3 loop is CASKQGLGLRGANVLTF. In DNA form, the CDR3 reads TGTGCCAGTAAACAGGGGTTAGGGCTGAGAGGGGCCAACGTCCTGACTTTC. Complete variable domain (other parts from reference TRBV11-2 and TRBJ2-6): EAGVAQSPRYKIIEKRQSVAFWCNPISGHATLYWYQQILGQGPKLLIQFQNNGVVDDSQLPKDRFSAERLKGVDSTLKIQPAKLEDSAVYLCASKQGLGLRGANVLTFGAGSRLTVL.